Below are 5 T cell receptor beta chains sequenced from a single sample in a study of blood T cell repertoires in COVID-19. Using immunoSEQ multiplex PCR, the repertoire was profiled, and TCRdb retains in-frame clones only, with some absent. The sample includes about 150,000 clones, less than 90% of them seen just once. What was sequenced was peripheral blood. The source of these receptors is a human donor with COVID-19, enrolled during active disease. The donor label of this sample is uncertain.

The rearrangement uses TRBV2 and TRBJ2-3; 7 bases match TRBD1. The CDR3 contains 14 residues. V lost 4 bases, J lost 1 base, and 2 bases stayed unmatched. The germline V gene encodes CDR1 SNHLY and CDR2 FYNNEI. CDR3 sequence reads: CASSGQGGTDTQYF. The CDR3 DNA reads as TGTGCCAGCAGTGGGCAGGGGGGCACAGATACGCAGTATTTT.

The chain has TRBV6-5 and TRBJ1-1; 11 bases map to TRBD1. With 4 bases clipped from V and 1 base from J, the junction kept 5 bases outside the gene matches. CDR1 is MNHEY and CDR2 is SVGAGI in the germline V gene. The CDR3 has 16 amino acids. The CDR3 DNA sequence: TGTGCCAGCAGTTGGACAGGGGGCTCGAGGAACACTGAAGCTTTCTTT. The encoded protein is CASSWTGGSRNTEAFF.

The rearrangement uses TRBV12-5 and TRBJ1-2; D may be TRBD1 (6 bases). Trimming took off 5 bases at V and 7 bases at J, with 23 bases between the two ends. Germline lookup yields CDR1 LGHNT and CDR2 FRNRAP. The CDR3 runs to 16 residues. The CDR3 is CASGPLRGARAGGYTF. The CDR3 nucleotides read TGTGCTAGTGGTCCCCTCAGGGGCGCACGCGCGGGTGGCTACACCTTC.

This rearrangement joins TRBV11-3 to TRBJ2-7; TRBD1 matches at 9 bases. CDR3 length: 13 amino acids. CDR1 and CDR2 from the germline V gene are SGHNT and YENEEA. With V trimmed by 5 bases and J by 6 bases, 5 bases remained unmatched. The CDR3 reads CASSTGGMSEQYF. Here the CDR3 DNA reads TGTGCCAGCAGCACAGGGGGCATGTCCGAGCAGTACTTC.

The rearrangement joins TRBV27 to TRBJ2-3; TRBD1 matches 9 bases. This CDR3 comprises 13 residues. The germline V gene encodes CDR1 MNHEY and CDR2 SMNVEV (reference sequence). The V segment lost 6 bases and the J segment 4 bases; nucleotides outside the gene matches: 2. CDR3: CASRWTGADTQYF. As DNA, the CDR3 is TGTGCCAGCAGGTGGACAGGGGCAGATACGCAGTATTTT.